The 2 T cell receptor beta chains presented below share a single source sample, sequenced in a study of CD8 T cells in Susac syndrome. Random hexamers served to reverse transcribe about 0.5 to 1 ug RNA. TCRdb recomputed calls from the immunoSEQ multiplex PCR reads with MiXCR, one row per CDR3 protein. The sample has over 130,000 distinct CDR3 sequences, 95% seen once. The sequenced material came from CD4+ T cells from PBMCs. All receptors derive from a human donor with Susac syndrome.

The CDR3 spells CASSLYPNEQFF. CDR3 DNA: TGTGCCAGCAGTTTATACCCCAATGAGCAGTTCTTC. This chain uses TRBV12-3 or TRBV12-4 with TRBJ2-1; D unclear. The CDR3 has 12 residues. V was clipped by 2 bases and J by 6 bases, with 5 bases between them.

The chain employs TRBV29-1 and TRBJ1-1; unclear D gene. CDR1 and CDR2 (germline): SQVTM, ANQGSEA. The V and J ends lost 4 bases and 0 bases respectively, with 9 bases between them. The CDR3 runs 13 residues. The CDR3, as DNA: TGCAGCGTTGCACGGAATATGAACACTGAAGCTTTCTTT. This codes for CSVARNMNTEAFF.